A selection of T cell receptor beta chains follows, all from one sample in a study of shared clonotypes between healthy human individuals. Profiling relied on immunoSEQ multiplex PCR, and the TCRdb table lists in-frame clones only, not all of them. This table has some 2,100,000 clones, about 93% appearing once. The source material was naive CD8+ T cells from PBMCs. These receptors were obtained from a young man in good health. Some clones in this sample may be carry-over from other donors' samples. The conserved cysteine and the conserved F or W are not part of the CDR3 here. Only part of the rows carry a size: once, few, many, or a class if the clone is expanded.

>TRBV4-1|TRBJ1-3|12|NA
ASSQSAGRNTIY
>TRBV25-1|TRBJ1-5|11|NA
ASQTGFGQPQH
>TRBV7-9|TRBJ2-3|15|once
ASSSPGAGRGTDTQY
>TRBV19|TRBJ2-1|13|NA
ASSIGTSGNNEQF
>TRBV19|TRBJ2-7|12|NA
ASSMAGSAYEQY
>TRBV7-2|TRBJ2-7|14|NA
ASSLAAGVFNYEQY
>TRBV9|TRBJ1-1|13|NA
ASSSSGTGDTEAF
>TRBV4-1|TRBJ2-2|12|NA
ASSQLENSGELF
>TRBV13|TRBJ2-1|14|NA
ASSATSGRAYNEQF
>TRBV15|TRBJ2-7|13|NA
ATSRGSASSYEQY
>TRBV9|TRBJ1-2|12|NA
ASTTGRGNYGYT
>TRBV15|TRBJ2-1|14|NA
ATSRSAGGPHNEQF
>TRBV11-2|TRBJ1-3|14|once
ASSSGQPSSGNTIY
>TRBV27|TRBJ1-5|12|NA
ASRDRTANQPQH
>TRBV28|TRBJ2-3|11|NA
ASSDRTTDTQY
>TRBV27|TRBJ2-1|10|NA
ASSLSDSEQF
>TRBV9|TRBJ1-3|13|NA
ASSATGSSGNTIY
>TRBV4-3|TRBJ2-1|16|NA
ASSQVYGGRAGGNEQF
>TRBV28|TRBJ2-3|14|NA
ASSSRQGRKTDTQY
>TRBV27|TRBJ2-2|16|NA
ASSTRTSGRSSTGELF
>TRBV29-1|TRBJ1-1|9|few
SVAQNTEAF
>TRBV11-2|TRBJ2-7|9|NA
ASSLLGEQY
>TRBV5-4|TRBJ2-3|13|once
ASSGRGLYSDTQY
>TRBV27|TRBJ2-7|12|NA
ASRSGTNSYEQY
>TRBV19|TRBJ2-5|16|NA
ASSIRGQGTEMGETQY
>TRBV9|TRBJ2-3|10|NA
ASSGTTDTQY
>TRBV30|TRBJ2-7|10|NA
AWVGAGGEQY
>TRBV4-3|TRBJ2-7|12|NA
ASSQDRTRPSPY
>TRBV11-2|TRBJ2-1|12|NA
ASSGRGLPNEQF
>TRBV7-9|TRBJ1-5|14|NA
ASSLGAGGSNQPQH
>TRBV7-9|TRBJ2-1|12|NA
ASSSLDRRYEQF
>TRBV9|TRBJ2-5|12|NA
ASSVGGTRETQY
>TRBV5-5|TRBJ1-1|11|NA
ASSFVGITEAF
>TRBV29-1|TRBJ2-7|10|NA
SVAGGPSEQY
>TRBV7-3|TRBJ1-6|11|NA
ASSPSGGSPLH
>TRBV9|TRBJ2-7|10|NA
ASSGADRTRY
>TRBV11-2|TRBJ2-3|12|NA
ASSLWGPTDTQY
>TRBV27|TRBJ1-1|13|once
ASSPQAGQNTEAF
>TRBV29-1|TRBJ2-7|13|NA
SVELASANSYEQY
>TRBV28|TRBJ1-5|11|NA
ASSFRGHQPQH
>TRBV9|TRBJ2-3|13|NA
ASSPDLTAWGTQY
>TRBV11-2|TRBJ1-2|12|NA
ASSLTQQKYGYT
>TRBV7-6|TRBJ2-3|14|NA
ASSPVFDVRTDTQY
>TRBV28|TRBJ2-7|13|NA
ASSLVASGSYEQY
>TRBV29-1|TRBJ1-1|10|NA
SVYGLNTEAF
>TRBV30|TRBJ2-7|13|NA
AWSEGLAGDYEQY
>TRBV6-6|TRBJ1-2|13|NA
ASSYVRQGWSGYT
>TRBV9|TRBJ1-2|12|NA
ASSVVSRGGGYT
>TRBV29-1|TRBJ2-7|10|NA
SVWSGSHEQY
>TRBV5-1|TRBJ2-1|14|NA
ASSLGSSGVYNEQF
>TRBV19|TRBJ1-2|10|NA
ATWGQLYGYT
>TRBV30|TRBJ1-1|11|NA
AWRVTGGTEAF
>TRBV7-9|TRBJ2-1|16|NA
ASSSPDGTSGRANEQF
>TRBV7-8|TRBJ1-4|11|NA
ASSFYGWEKLF
>TRBV25-1|TRBJ2-1|9|NA
ASSEANEQF